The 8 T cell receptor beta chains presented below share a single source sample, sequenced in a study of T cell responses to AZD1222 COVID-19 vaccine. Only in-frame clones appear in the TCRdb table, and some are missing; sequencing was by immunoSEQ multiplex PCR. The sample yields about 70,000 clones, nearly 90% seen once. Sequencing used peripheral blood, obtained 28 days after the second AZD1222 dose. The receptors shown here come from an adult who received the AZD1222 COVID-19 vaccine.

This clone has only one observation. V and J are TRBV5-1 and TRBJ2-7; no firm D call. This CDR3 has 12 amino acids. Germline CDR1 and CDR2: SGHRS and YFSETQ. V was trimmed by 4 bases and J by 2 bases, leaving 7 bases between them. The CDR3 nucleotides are TGCGCCAGCAGCCAGGAACCCTACGAGCAGTACTTC. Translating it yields CASSQEPYEQYF.

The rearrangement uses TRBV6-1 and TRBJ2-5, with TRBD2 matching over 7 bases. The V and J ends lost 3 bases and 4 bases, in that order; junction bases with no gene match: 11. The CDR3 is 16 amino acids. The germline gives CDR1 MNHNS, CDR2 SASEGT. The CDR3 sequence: CASSERKAGLLETQYF. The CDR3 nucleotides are TGTGCCAGCAGTGAGAGAAAAGCGGGACTATTAGAGACCCAGTACTTC.

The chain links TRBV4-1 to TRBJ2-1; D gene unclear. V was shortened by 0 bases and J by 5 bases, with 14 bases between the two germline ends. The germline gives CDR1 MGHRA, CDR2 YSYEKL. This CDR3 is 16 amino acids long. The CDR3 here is CASSQEGRYLDNEQFF. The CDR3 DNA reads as TGCGCCAGCAGCCAAGAAGGGCGGTACCTCGACAATGAGCAGTTCTTC.

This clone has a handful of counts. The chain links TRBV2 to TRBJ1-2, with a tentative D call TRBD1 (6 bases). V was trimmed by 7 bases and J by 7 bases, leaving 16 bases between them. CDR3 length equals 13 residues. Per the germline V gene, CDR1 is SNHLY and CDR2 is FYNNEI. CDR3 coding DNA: TGTGCCAGCAAACAGGGATCGGCAGCTGGCTACACCTTC. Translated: CASKQGSAAGYTF.

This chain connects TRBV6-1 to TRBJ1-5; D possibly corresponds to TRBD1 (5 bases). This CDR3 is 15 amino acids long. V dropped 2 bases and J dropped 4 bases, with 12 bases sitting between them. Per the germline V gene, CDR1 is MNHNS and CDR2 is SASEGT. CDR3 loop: CASSERAGFNQPQHF. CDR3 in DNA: TGTGCCAGCAGTGAACGGGCAGGGTTTAATCAGCCCCAGCATTTT.

In DNA, the CDR3 is TGCAGCGTTGGGGGATTGAAATGGTTTAACACTGAAGCTTTCTTT. Encoded protein: CSVGGLKWFNTEAFF. The chain carries TRBV29-1 and TRBJ1-1; no clear D. The CDR3 covers 15 residues. Germline-derived CDR1 and CDR2 are SQVTM and ANQGSEA. Trimming pared 4 bases from V and 2 bases from J, leaving 17 bases between.

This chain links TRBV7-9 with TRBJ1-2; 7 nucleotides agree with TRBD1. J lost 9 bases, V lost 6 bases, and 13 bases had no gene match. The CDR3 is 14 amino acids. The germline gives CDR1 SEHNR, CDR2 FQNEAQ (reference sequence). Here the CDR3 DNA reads TGTGCCAGCAGGAAACAGGGGAACACTATTCGCTACACCTTC. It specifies CASRKQGNTIRYTF.

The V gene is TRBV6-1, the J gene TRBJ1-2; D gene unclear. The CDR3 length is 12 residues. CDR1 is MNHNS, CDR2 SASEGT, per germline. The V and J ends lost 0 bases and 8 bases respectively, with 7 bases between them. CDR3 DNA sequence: TGTGCCAGCAGTGAAGCCCCGGGGGGCTACACCTTC. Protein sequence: CASSEAPGGYTF.